This section outlines one TCR beta chain sequence together with its context. Its specificity is not known. This sample stems from a study of T cell responses to AZD1222 COVID-19 vaccine. Findings of the study overall: At 160-218 and 743-854, vaccine-associated CD4 TCRs were dominant, and they spanned spike. Sampled repertoires all dated from after the peak T cell response. Recipients of two AZD1222 doses showed rising Spike-specific TCR breadth and depth.

Sequencing used immunoSEQ multiplex PCR; TCRdb keeps in-frame clones, though not all of them. The sample records 200,000 or so clones, roughly 92% being singletons. Researchers grouped second doses given at about 4 or about 12 weeks into one pool. The CDR3 loop spans 17 amino acids. In germline, CDR1 is LNHNV, CDR2 YYDKDF (reference sequence). The V segment lost 4 bases and the J segment 0 bases; nucleotides outside the gene matches: 11. The chain has TRBV15 and TRBJ1-1; 7 nucleotides match TRBD1. The source of this sequence is an adult who received the AZD1222 COVID-19 vaccine. Specimen: peripheral blood, collected 28 days after the second AZD1222 dose. CDR3 nucleotides: TGTGCCACCAGCAAGGGGACAGCTTACGTTCTGAACACTGAAGCTTTCTTT. Protein sequence: CATSKGTAYVLNTEAFF.